These 21 T cell receptor beta chains share one sample of origin, sequenced in a study of CD8 T cells in ankylosing spondylitis. Study results and caveats: Blood of patients with ankylosing spondylitis appeared to be characterized by a TCR beta motif of roughly eight highly homologous variants.

MiXCR was run by TCRdb on the 5' RACE reads, yielding one entry per CDR3 protein. The sample contains some 100,000 distinct CDR3 sequences, roughly 9% of which appear only once. These receptors are not linked to any known antigen. The sample was blood, either unsorted or a sorted T cell fraction (not recorded which). The receptors were sampled from a male donor with ankylosing spondylitis.

Only a few counts were recorded for this clonotype. The CDR3 loop is CASRLPTGGSSGANVLTF. The CDR3, as DNA: TGTGCCAGCAGACTACCGACAGGGGGTTCCTCTGGGGCCAACGTCCTGACTTTC. The genes are TRBV12-3 or TRBV12-4 and TRBJ2-6, with 9 bases fitting TRBD1. This CDR3 contains 18 residues. J gave up 0 bases and V 6 bases, and 9 bases lay outside the gene matches.

This clonotype was seen more than once but under ten times. The CDR3 reads CASSPDMTGGSGANVLTF. CDR3 coding DNA: TGTGCCAGCAGTCCCGACATGACCGGGGGGTCTGGGGCCAACGTCCTGACTTTC. This chain uses TRBV6-1 with TRBJ2-6, with TRBD2 matching 7 bases. The V gene end was trimmed by 5 bases and the J gene end by 1 base; junction bases not matched to a gene: 11. The CDR3 extends over 18 amino acids. CDR1 and CDR2 from the germline V gene are MNHNS and SASEGT.

This clonotype was counted ten times or more. The rearrangement links TRBV2 to TRBJ1-1; D uncertain. Trimming left V 6 bases short and J 3 bases short, with 5 bases between. From germline, CDR1 is SNHLY and CDR2 FYNNEI. The CDR3 extends over 11 amino acids. The CDR3 nucleotides read TGTGCCAGCAGCGGGGACACTGAAGCTTTCTTT. Its translation: CASSGDTEAFF.

V and J are TRBV9 and TRBJ2-7; D unclear. V lost 0 bases and J 2 bases, leaving 12 bases between the germline ends. This CDR3 spans 15 amino acids. Germline CDR1 SGDLS, CDR2 YYNGEE. Here the CDR3 reads CASSVGSARTYEQYF. The CDR3 coding sequence is TGTGCCAGCAGCGTAGGGTCTGCTAGAACCTACGAGCAGTACTTC.

The rearrangement links TRBV10-3 to TRBJ1-1, with 7 bases lining up with TRBD1. The germline V gene encodes CDR1 ENHRY and CDR2 SYGVKD. The CDR3 contains 13 residues. The junction had 1 base not matched to a gene; V was cut back by 6 bases and J by 0 bases. The CDR3 loop reads CAIRQGMNTEAFF. In nucleotides, the CDR3 is TGTGCCATCAGACAGGGGATGAACACTGAAGCTTTCTTT.

Many counts were recorded for this clonotype. V and J are TRBV6-6 and TRBJ2-1; D ambiguous. The V and J ends lost 4 bases and 8 bases respectively, with 6 bases between them. The CDR3 length is 11 residues. Germline CDR1 is MNHNY and CDR2 is SVGAGI (reference sequence). The CDR3 spells CASSWSYEQFF. Written as DNA, the CDR3 is TGTGCCAGCAGTTGGAGCTATGAGCAGTTCTTC.

The rearrangement links TRBV2 to TRBJ2-3; 8 bases are shared with TRBD1. The junction had 7 bases not matched to a gene; V was cut back by 11 bases and J by 0 bases. CDR3 length: 14 amino acids. Germline CDR1 reads SNHLY; CDR2 reads FYNNEI. The CDR3 spells CARQGQDSTDTQYF. DNA of the CDR3: TGTGCCCGACAGGGACAGGACAGCACAGATACGCAGTATTTT.

This clonotype was seen repeatedly, ten times or more. The rearrangement links TRBV29-1 to TRBJ2-1; D is possibly TRBD2 (6 bases). The germline CDR1 and CDR2 sequences are SQVTM and ANQGSEA. The CDR3 consists of 15 residues. Deletions cut 8 bases from V and 2 bases from J, with 19 bases between. The DNA for the CDR3 is TGCAGCTCTCGCGGAGGCGGGGCTCCCTACAATGAGCAGTTCTTC. Protein sequence: CSSRGGGAPYNEQFF.

This clonotype occurred a few times. The rearrangement links TRBV7-6 to TRBJ2-7; tentative D call: TRBD2 (5 bases). Trimming cost V 0 bases and J 0 bases, with 12 bases left between them. The CDR3 has 16 residues. Germline CDR1 and CDR2: SGHVS and FNYEAQ. The CDR3 sequence: CASSLAVAGHSYEQYF. The DNA of the CDR3 is TGTGCCAGCAGCTTAGCGGTTGCGGGCCACTCCTACGAGCAGTACTTC.

The chain links TRBV9 to TRBJ2-2; D is uncertain. CDR1 is SGDLS and CDR2 is YYNGEE in the germline V gene. The V and J ends lost 3 bases and 3 bases respectively, with 9 bases between them. This CDR3 comprises 14 residues. CDR3 bases: TGTGCCAGCAGCGAGGGCCTTGACACCGGGGAGCTGTTTTTT. Translated: CASSEGLDTGELFF. The variable domain in full, with the rest retrieved from reference TRBV9 and TRBJ2-2, is DSGVTQTPKHLITATGQRVTLRCSPRSGDLSVYWYQQSLDQGLQFLIQYYNGEERAKGNILERFSAQQFPDLHSELNLSSLELGDSALYFCASSEGLDTGELFFGEGSRLTVL.

The V call is TRBV27, the J call TRBJ1-1, with D possibly matching TRBD1 (5 bases). The V gene's germline CDR1 is MNHEY and CDR2 SMNVEV (reference sequence). This CDR3 comprises 14 residues. With 2 bases removed from V and 5 bases from J, the gap between germline ends came to 12 bases. As DNA, the CDR3 is TGTGCCAGCAGTTTACCAGGGTCTCGAACTGAAGCTTTCTTT. Translation gives CASSLPGSRTEAFF.

The sample holds many counts of this clonotype. This chain connects TRBV27 to TRBJ2-1, with 12 bases aligning to TRBD2. The CDR3 extends over 16 amino acids. With 6 bases clipped from V and 8 bases from J, the junction kept 11 bases outside the gene matches. Germline V gene data show CDR1 as MNHEY and CDR2 as SMNVEV (reference sequence). CDR3 DNA sequence: TGTGCCAGCAGCTCCCTTGGACTAGCGGGGTTAGATGAGCAGTTCTTC. The encoded protein is CASSSLGLAGLDEQFF.

This sequence joins TRBV13 and TRBJ2-5; D possibly corresponds to TRBD2 (7 bases). This CDR3 is 12 amino acids long. Looked up from germline, CDR1 is PRHDT and CDR2 is FYEKMQ (reference sequence). V was pared by 7 bases and J by 5 bases, with 11 bases between. Here the CDR3 reads CASNKGGETQYF. DNA for the CDR3: TGTGCCAGCAATAAGGGGGGGGAGACCCAGTACTTC.

Many counts were recorded for this clonotype. The chain carries TRBV10-3 and TRBJ1-5, with 7 bases lining up with TRBD1. Germline V CDR1 and CDR2: ENHRY, SYGVKD. J lost 0 bases, V lost 2 bases, and 1 base had no gene match. CDR3 size: 15 residues. The CDR3, as DNA: TGTGCCATCAGTGAGACAGGGGATAGCAATCAGCCCCAGCATTTT. Its translation: CAISETGDSNQPQHF.

This clonotype was detected many times. The chain is built from TRBV20-1 and TRBJ2-1; D gene unclear. The CDR3 consists of 16 residues. V shed 1 base and J shed 0 bases, with 13 bases lying between them. Germline V gene sequence: CDR1 DFQATT, CDR2 SNEGSKA (reference sequence). The CDR3 protein is CSARAQPLDSYNEQFF. In nucleotides, the CDR3 is TGCAGTGCTAGAGCACAGCCACTGGACTCCTACAATGAGCAGTTCTTC.

This chain links TRBV10-2 with TRBJ1-1, with unresolved D. This CDR3 has 14 amino acids. V was pared by 0 bases and J by 7 bases, with 12 bases between. The germline V gene has CDR1 WSHSY and CDR2 SAAADI. CDR3 sequence (DNA): TGCGCCAGCAGTGAGTCGACGAGGCGGAATGAAGCTTTCTTT. It is translated as CASSESTRRNEAFF.

This clonotype appeared a few times. The chain links TRBV3-1 to TRBJ2-3; TRBD1 or TRBD2 may be the D gene (5 bases each). The V end was cut by 1 base, the J end by 6 bases, with 8 bases between. Germline lookup yields CDR1 LGHDT and CDR2 YNNKEL (reference sequence). The CDR3 extends over 13 amino acids. CDR3 sequence reads: CASSQGWGDTQYF. The CDR3, as DNA: TGTGCCAGCAGCCAAGGGTGGGGGGATACGCAGTATTTT.

This clonotype was detected ten times or more. The chain uses TRBV7-6 and TRBJ2-1, with D tentatively TRBD2 (6 bases). CDR3 size: 16 residues. Looked up from germline, CDR1 is SGHVS and CDR2 is FNYEAQ. Trimming left V 1 base short and J 7 bases short, with 17 bases between. In DNA, the CDR3 is TGTGCCAGCAGCTTAGGTGGGCTAGCGATTGTAAATGAGCAGTTCTTC. Translation gives CASSLGGLAIVNEQFF.

The chain combines TRBV7-2 with TRBJ2-5; the match to TRBD2 covers 11 bases. Trimming cost V 5 bases and J 5 bases; bases outside gene matches: 10. CDR3 length: 16 residues. CDR1 is SGHTA and CDR2 is FQGNSA in the germline V gene. The CDR3 DNA sequence: TGTGCCAGCAGCGCCGGGACTAGCGGCTCAGGGGAGACCCAGTACTTC. Amino acids: CASSAGTSGSGETQYF.

Ten or more counts support this clonotype. The rearrangement links TRBV27 to TRBJ2-7, with TRBD1 as a possible D gene (6 bases). The CDR3 totals 16 residues. V was clipped by 7 bases and J by 1 base, with 20 bases between them. Germline CDR1 reads MNHEY; CDR2 reads SMNVEV (reference sequence). The CDR3 protein is CASIGVNRASSYEQYF. CDR3 nucleotide sequence: TGTGCCAGCATAGGTGTGAACAGGGCGTCTTCCTACGAGCAGTACTTC.

This clonotype was seen ten or more times. V gene TRBV12-3 or TRBV12-4 combines with J gene TRBJ2-1; possible D gene TRBD2, 5 bases. The CDR3 runs 12 residues. Trimming left V 5 bases short and J 7 bases short, with 9 bases between. CDR3: CASSPSGNEQFF. CDR3 DNA: TGTGCCAGCAGTCCCTCGGGGAATGAGCAGTTCTTC.